This T cell receptor (beta chain) was identified during a study of shared clonotypes between healthy human individuals. As for the study in general: Each donor's CD4 naive and CD4 memory cells filled three plates apiece, CD8 naive two, and CD8 memory one. Overall study results and limits: Only blood samples were collected, and tissue repertoires likely differ. Between a handful of donors, naive CD4 clonotypes were shared at a level of approximately 5%. The study found lower generation probabilities in non-shared clonotypes than in those shared by all four donors.

Repertoires were generated with immunoSEQ multiplex PCR, while TCRdb's copy carries only in-frame clones and drops some. This table holds around 340,000 clones, roughly 80% found once. About this clone itself: The antigen is not known.

Trimming left V 4 bases short and J 4 bases short, with 12 bases between. Germline V gives CDR1 LNHDA, CDR2 SQIVND (reference sequence). The CDR3 has 14 residues. V is TRBV19 and J is TRBJ2-3; D gene ambiguous. The sequencing input was memory CD4+ T cells sorted from blood. The subset was: CD45RA-negative fraction. This TCR was sampled from a man in his thirties or forties in good health. For the CDR3, the DNA is TGTGCCAGTAGTAACGGCCCTCCCCCAGATACGCAGTATTTT. Protein sequence: CASSNGPPPDTQYF.